Following are 15 T cell receptor beta chains from one sample sequenced in a study of T cell clonotyping in hematopoietic cell transplantation (dated by TCRdb to the early 2020s). In the paper's terms, the time point label means: 180 days after allo-HCT. Libraries were built with the immunoSEQ multiplex PCR assay. In TCRdb, the immuneACCESS table is reduced to in-frame sequences with V and J assigned. These tables do not hold every clone; where another copy was compared, an unresolved V gene accounts for under half, and the others remain unexplained. The sample includes some 5,000 clones, with 90% to 95% observed a single time. Of the sample, roughly 6.3% falls within the top ten clones. Specimen: PBMCs, collected 180 days after allogeneic stem cell transplant. The receptors stem from a male patient aged 60-70 years who had an allogeneic stem cell transplant from a related donor, so the T cells may come from the graft donor. Some clones in this sample may be carry-over from other donors' samples.

This clone appeared a single time. The chain employs TRBV4-3 and TRBJ1-2; D not certain. V was trimmed by 1 base and J by 0 bases, leaving 6 bases between them. The CDR3 runs to 14 residues. Germline V lookup: CDR1 LGHNA, CDR2 YSLEER. The DNA of the CDR3 is TGCGCCAGCAGCCAAGTGGGATCTAACTATGGCTACACCTTC. Its translation is CASSQVGSNYGYTF.

The chain links TRBV7-2 to TRBJ1-6; tentatively, D is TRBD1 (5 bases). CDR1 is SGHTA and CDR2 is FQGNSA in the germline V gene. V was clipped by 7 bases and J by 8 bases, with 24 bases between them. CDR3 length: 17 residues. CDR3 DNA: TGTGCCAGCACCCTACGGTCGGGGCCTCCCTTAGATTCACCCCTCCACTTT. Translation gives CASTLRSGPPLDSPLHF.

The genes are TRBV29-1 and TRBJ2-1, with 15 positions matching TRBD2. Germline V CDR1 and CDR2: SQVTM, ANQGSEA. This CDR3 has 15 amino acids. The ends lost 4 bases at V and 7 bases at J; junction bases unmatched: 5. CDR3 nucleotides: TGCAGCGTTGGGGGGACTAGCGGGGGGTTAAATGAGCAGTTCTTC. Encoded protein: CSVGGTSGGLNEQFF.

The chain joins TRBV9 to TRBJ2-6, with 12 bases that match TRBD2. CDR3 size: 18 residues. Trimming cost V 3 bases and J 2 bases; bases outside gene matches: 6. CDR1 and CDR2 (germline): SGDLS, YYNGEE. The CDR3 loop reads CASSAELAGGPGANVLTF. DNA of the CDR3: TGTGCCAGCAGCGCGGAACTAGCGGGGGGCCCTGGGGCCAACGTCCTGACTTTC.

V is TRBV9 and J is TRBJ2-3; TRBD1 aligns across 8 bases. Germline CDR1 SGDLS, CDR2 YYNGEE. V gave up 0 bases and J gave up 2 bases; unmatched junction bases: 5. This CDR3 comprises 16 residues. The CDR3 DNA reads as TGTGCCAGCAGCGTAGTCGGGACAGGTCTCACAGATACGCAGTATTTT. The encoded protein is CASSVVGTGLTDTQYF.

This clone was observed once. This rearrangement joins TRBV2 to TRBJ1-1, with TRBD1 as a possible D gene (5 bases). This CDR3 comprises 10 residues. Per germline, CDR1 SNHLY and CDR2 FYNNEI. The ends were cut back, 6 bases at V and 9 bases at J, with 8 bases in the middle. DNA for the CDR3: TGTGCCAGCAGGGGGACTAAAGCTTTCTTT. It encodes CASRGTKAFF.

V and J are TRBV10-3 and TRBJ2-5, with 8 bases identical to TRBD2. The CDR3 covers 17 residues. V shed 2 bases and J 2 bases; nucleotides not matched to a gene: 10. Germline CDR1 is ENHRY and CDR2 is SYGVKD. The CDR3 loop reads CAISEVTTSGTQETQYF. CDR3 nucleotide sequence: TGTGCCATCAGTGAGGTAACCACTAGCGGCACGCAAGAGACCCAGTACTTC.

This chain uses TRBV19 with TRBJ1-5; a possible D gene is TRBD1 (6 bases). The ends were cut back, 3 bases at V and 2 bases at J, with 20 bases in the middle. Per the germline V gene, CDR1 is LNHDA and CDR2 is SQIVND (reference sequence). The CDR3 contains 18 residues. This chain's CDR3 is CASSIRGAKGNGNQPQHF. The CDR3 nucleotides are TGTGCCAGTAGTATTCGGGGGGCAAAAGGGAATGGCAATCAGCCCCAGCATTTT.

The rearrangement joins TRBV10-1 to TRBJ1-4, with a weak D call TRBD1 (5 bases). In germline, CDR1 is WNHNN, CDR2 SYGVQD (reference sequence). The CDR3 totals 13 residues. V lost 8 bases to trimming and J lost 6 bases, with 13 bases between them. DNA for the CDR3: TGCGCCAGCGGGGCGGGATACCATGAAAAACTGTTTTTT. The encoded protein is CASGAGYHEKLFF.

The rearrangement uses TRBV7-3 and TRBJ2-5; 10 bases fit TRBD2. From germline, CDR1 is SGHTA and CDR2 FQGTGA. J lost 5 bases, V lost 5 bases, and 8 bases had no gene match. The CDR3 loop spans 15 amino acids. CDR3 bases: TGTGCCAGCAGCCATAGCGGGAGGTCCATGGAGACCCAGTACTTC. Protein sequence: CASSHSGRSMETQYF.

V is TRBV5-1 and J is TRBJ2-1, with TRBD2 identical over 13 bases. CDR3 size: 16 residues. The germline CDR1 and CDR2 sequences are SGHRS and YFSETQ. The V and J ends lost 2 bases and 7 bases, in that order; junction bases with no gene match: 6. The CDR3 here is CASSFRLAGGKNEQFF. CDR3 in DNA: TGCGCCAGCAGCTTCCGACTAGCGGGAGGTAAGAATGAGCAGTTCTTC.

V gene TRBV5-1 combines with J gene TRBJ1-2; 9 nucleotides line up with TRBD1. V shed 4 bases and J 8 bases; nucleotides not matched to a gene: 6. Germline CDR1 reads SGHRS; CDR2 reads YFSETQ. CDR3 length: 13 residues. This chain's CDR3 is CASSLGTGRGYTF. CDR3 nucleotides: TGCGCCAGCAGCCTCGGGACAGGGAGAGGCTACACCTTC. Full variable domain (remainder filled in from reference TRBV5-1 and TRBJ1-2): KAGVTQTPRYLIKTRGQQVTLSCSPISGHRSVSWYQQTPGQGLQFLFEYFSETQRNKGNFPGRFSGRQFSNSRSEMNVSTLELGDSALYLCASSLGTGRGYTFGSGTRLTVV.

CDR3 region: CASSVGPGGGSYNSPLHF. The CDR3 DNA reads as TGTGCCAGCAGCGTAGGGCCAGGGGGAGGGTCCTATAATTCACCCCTCCACTTT. V usage is TRBV9 and J usage is TRBJ1-6; 7 bases fit TRBD1. V lost 0 bases, J lost 1 base, and 7 bases stayed unmatched. The V gene's germline CDR1 is SGDLS and CDR2 YYNGEE. This CDR3 is 18 amino acids long. The complete variable domain, with remaining parts taken from reference TRBV9 and TRBJ1-6, reads DSGVTQTPKHLITATGQRVTLRCSPRSGDLSVYWYQQSLDQGLQFLIQYYNGEERAKGNILERFSAQQFPDLHSELNLSSLELGDSALYFCASSVGPGGGSYNSPLHFGNGTRLTVT.

The gene calls are TRBV4-1 and TRBJ1-5; 7 bases agree with TRBD1. V trimming: 3 bases; J trimming: 1 base; junction bases outside the gene matches: 6. Per germline, CDR1 MGHRA and CDR2 YSYEKL. The CDR3 is made up of 16 amino acids. CDR3 amino acids: CASSQPGGWSNQPQHF. The CDR3 region has the DNA TGCGCCAGCAGCCAGCCAGGGGGTTGGAGCAATCAGCCCCAGCATTTT.

The chain has TRBV5-6 and TRBJ2-7; D unclear. The CDR3 runs to 16 residues. Germline V gene sequence: CDR1 SGHDT, CDR2 YYEEEE. Trimming pared 5 bases from V and 2 bases from J, leaving 20 bases between. CDR3 in DNA: TGTGCCAGCAGTTTCCCCAAACCGCCCTCTCCCTACGAGCAGTACTTC. Translation gives CASSFPKPPSPYEQYF.